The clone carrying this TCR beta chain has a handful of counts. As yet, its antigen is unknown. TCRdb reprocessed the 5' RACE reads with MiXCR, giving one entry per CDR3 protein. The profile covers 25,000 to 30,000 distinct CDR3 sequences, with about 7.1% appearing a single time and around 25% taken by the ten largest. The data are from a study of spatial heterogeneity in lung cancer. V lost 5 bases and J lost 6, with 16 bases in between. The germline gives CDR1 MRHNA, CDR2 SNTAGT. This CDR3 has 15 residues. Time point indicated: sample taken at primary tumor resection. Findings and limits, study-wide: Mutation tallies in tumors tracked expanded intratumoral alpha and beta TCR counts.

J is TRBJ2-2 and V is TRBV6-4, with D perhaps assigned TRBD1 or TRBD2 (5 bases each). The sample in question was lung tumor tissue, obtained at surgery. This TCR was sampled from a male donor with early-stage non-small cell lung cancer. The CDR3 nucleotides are TGTGCCAGCAGTTCCATAGGTGGGACGGCCGGGGAGCTGTTTTTT. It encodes CASSSIGGTAGELFF.